Listed below are T cell receptor beta chains from one sample, sequenced in a study of shared clonotypes between healthy human individuals. TCRdb keeps only in-frame clones here, not all; method: immunoSEQ multiplex PCR. The sample lists about 680,000 clones; about 80% were seen once. The sequencing input was memory CD4+ T cells sorted from blood. The receptors originated from a woman aged 25-40 years in good health. The CDR3 runs from the conserved cysteine through the conserved F or W. Each record gives: J gene, CDR3 length, V gene, CDR3 protein.

TRBJ2-7,14,TRBV18,CASSPGGDVNAEYF
TRBJ1-6,14,TRBV28,CASSLLQGESPLHF
TRBJ2-1,13,TRBV18,CASSLRVYNEQFF
TRBJ1-2,14,TRBV2,CASSPDSINYGYTF
TRBJ2-5,13,TRBV16,CASSQGRAETQYF
TRBJ2-3,16,TRBV28,CASSLAGGGLSDTQYF
TRBJ2-3,14,TRBV6-1,CASSEAGYTDTQYF
TRBJ2-1,15,TRBV25-1,CASSESGSLGNEQFF
TRBJ1-1,14,TRBV27,CASSLRHSNTEAFF
TRBJ2-2,17,TRBV7-9,CASSWIAGAVDTGELFF
TRBJ2-5,13,TRBV5-1,CASTPGGQETQYF
TRBJ2-1,12,TRBV29-1,CSTSLLRNEQFF
TRBJ2-6,13,TRBV19,CASRGSGANVLTF
TRBJ2-7,15,TRBV5-1,CASSLDWTTLYEQYF
TRBJ1-1,15,TRBV7-2,CASSREQGLLTEAFF
TRBJ1-2,11,TRBV28,CASRGYYGYTF
TRBJ2-7,16,TRBV2,CASKGTGAGGGYEQYF
TRBJ2-1,13,TRBV14,CASSILEGNEQFF
TRBJ2-5,13,TRBV5-1,CASSLAYQETQYF
TRBJ1-1,13,TRBV28,CASSLIGNTEAFF
TRBJ1-5,14,TRBV5-4,CASSIRHSNQPQHF
TRBJ2-1,15,TRBV19,CASSPRGGDYNEQFF
TRBJ2-7,14,TRBV6-5,CASSPKETAYEQYF
TRBJ2-4,13,TRBV5-4,CASSMGQRNIQYF
TRBJ2-5,16,TRBV7-2,CASSLDGTSGRKTQYF
TRBJ1-5,15,TRBV7-7,CASSSKTGKNQPQHF
TRBJ2-3,13,TRBV15,CATSTGFRDTQYF
TRBJ2-3,15,TRBV5-8,CASSLGSRSTDTQYF
TRBJ2-5,13,TRBV5-5,CASSFQAQETQYF
TRBJ2-2,16,TRBV5-4,CASSLGGLANTGELFF
TRBJ1-3,14,TRBV28,CASSGRTGGNTIYF
TRBJ2-1,17,TRBV28,CASSLRYGSSGKLPQFF
TRBJ2-2,17,TRBV12-2,CASRLVTGTGVTGELFF
TRBJ1-1,15,TRBV7-9,CASSLGPPRDTEAFF
TRBJ1-1,16,TRBV14,CASSQVAGKGNTEAFF
TRBJ2-3,14,TRBV18,CASSPWTGADTQYF
TRBJ1-1,15,TRBV28,CASRYSDRLTTEAFF
TRBJ2-7,15,TRBV28,CASRTPGGGSYEQYF
TRBJ2-3,14,TRBV2,CASSETTRTDTQYF
TRBJ2-1,14,TRBV27,CASRKAGANNEQFF
TRBJ2-1,13,TRBV29-1,CSGRDQAGGEQFF
TRBJ2-5,14,TRBV9,CASSTTGGRETQYF
TRBJ1-1,15,TRBV15,CATSRVQGLATEAFF
TRBJ2-1,13,TRBV29-1,CSVAGTPLNEQFF
TRBJ1-1,13,TRBV6-5,CASSYTVNTEAFF
TRBJ2-3,17,TRBV27,CASTWTGFGGSTDTQYF
TRBJ1-3,16,TRBV19,CASSNVPVAPGNTIYF
TRBJ2-1,14,TRBV7-2,CASSLASSYNEQFF
TRBJ1-1,14,TRBV5-6,CASSQTDRAKEAFF
TRBJ2-1,15,TRBV28,CASSPTLGSGNEQFF
TRBJ2-2,14,TRBV30,CAWSVKSGTGELFF